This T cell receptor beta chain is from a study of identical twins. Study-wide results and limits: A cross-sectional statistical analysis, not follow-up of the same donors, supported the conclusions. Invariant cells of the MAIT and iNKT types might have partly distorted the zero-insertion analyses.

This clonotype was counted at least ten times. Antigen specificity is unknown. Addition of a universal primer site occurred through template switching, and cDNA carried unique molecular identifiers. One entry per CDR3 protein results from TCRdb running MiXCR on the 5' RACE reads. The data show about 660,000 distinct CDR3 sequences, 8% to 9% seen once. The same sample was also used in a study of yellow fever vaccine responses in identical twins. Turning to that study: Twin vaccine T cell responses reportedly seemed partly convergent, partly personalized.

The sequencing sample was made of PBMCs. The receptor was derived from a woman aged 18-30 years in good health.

The CDR3 DNA sequence: TGTGCCAGCAGCTTAAGGGAAGGTTACGAGCAGTACTTC. It is translated as CASSLREGYEQYF. The chain has TRBV5-6 and TRBJ2-7, with D unclear. Trimming removed 2 bases at V and 4 bases at J, with 10 bases between. Germline V gene lookup returns CDR1 SGHDT and CDR2 YYEEEE. This CDR3 has 13 amino acids.